A single sample is the source of the 21 T cell receptor beta chains below, sequenced in a study of blood T cell repertoires in COVID-19. The data were produced by immunoSEQ multiplex PCR, yet TCRdb's version contains in-frame clones alone and is incomplete. The sample comprises roughly 130,000 clones, 84% of which are singletons, and under 15% rests with the top ten. The material sequenced was peripheral blood. These receptors were collected from a woman in her 30s who had recovered from COVID-19.

V gene TRBV3-1 (or the pseudogene TRBV3-2) combines with J gene TRBJ1-1; D unresolved. The germline V and J ends were trimmed by 4 bases and 0 bases, with 15 bases remaining between them. Germline V CDR1 and CDR2: LGHDT, YNNKEL (reference sequence). CDR3 length: 16 amino acids. CDR3 in DNA: TGTGCCAGCAGCCCGGCCGGGTTCAAACTGAACACTGAAGCTTTCTTT. Translation: CASSPAGFKLNTEAFF.

This chain uses TRBV3-1 (or the pseudogene TRBV3-2) with TRBJ1-3; 8 nucleotides agree with TRBD1. This CDR3 has 16 residues. CDR1 LGHDT and CDR2 YNNKEL come from the germline V gene (reference sequence). V shed 3 bases and J 4 bases; nucleotides not matched to a gene: 8. CDR3 sequence: CASSQRTGFFGNTIYF. In DNA form, the CDR3 reads TGTGCCAGCAGCCAGCGGACAGGGTTTTTCGGAAACACCATATATTTT.

The chain combines TRBV4-2 with TRBJ2-2; 9 nucleotides align to TRBD1. CDR1 is LGHNA, CDR2 YNFKEQ, per germline. The CDR3 consists of 14 residues. V shed 5 bases, J shed 6 bases, and the junction held 4 bases outside the gene matches. CDR3 in amino acids: CASSEQGAAGELFF. Written as DNA, the CDR3 is TGTGCCAGCAGCGAACAGGGGGCGGCCGGGGAGCTGTTTTTT.

V and J are TRBV24-1 and TRBJ2-3, with 7 bases aligning to TRBD2. Germline-derived CDR1 and CDR2 are KGHDR and SFDVKD. V gave up 3 bases and J gave up 2 bases; unmatched junction bases: 4. The CDR3 covers 15 residues. The CDR3 here is CATSDKRDATDTQYF. CDR3 sequence (DNA): TGTGCCACCAGTGATAAGCGGGATGCCACAGATACGCAGTATTTT.

The chain combines TRBV5-5 with TRBJ2-7; 8 positions agree with TRBD1. This CDR3 contains 15 residues. With 4 bases clipped from V and 4 bases from J, the junction kept 10 bases outside the gene matches. The germline gives CDR1 SGHKS, CDR2 YYEKEE (reference sequence). The CDR3 DNA follows: TGTGCCAGCAGCCATCCGGACAGGGCGGAATACGAGCAGTACTTC. This gives the protein CASSHPDRAEYEQYF.

The chain has TRBV18 and TRBJ2-4; TRBD2 aligns across 9 bases. Looked up from germline, CDR1 is KGHSH and CDR2 is LQKENI. Trimming at V came to 3 bases and at J to 0 bases, leaving 3 bases not matched to a gene. The CDR3 runs 16 residues. The CDR3 protein is CASSPASGIAKNIQYF. The CDR3 nucleotides read TGTGCCAGCTCACCGGCTAGCGGGATAGCCAAAAACATTCAGTACTTC.

The chain is built from TRBV30 and TRBJ2-7, with 8 positions matching TRBD2. Germline CDR1 GTSNPN, CDR2 SVGIG (reference sequence). The CDR3 loop spans 17 amino acids. The CDR3 nucleotides are TGTGCTCGGGGGGGGCTACCAAGTCCCAGGGGATCCTACGAGCAGTACTTC. This encodes CARGGLPSPRGSYEQYF.

The chain couples TRBV14 to TRBJ1-1, with D unclear. The CDR3 loop spans 13 amino acids. The V and J ends lost 1 base and 5 bases respectively, with 8 bases between them. Germline CDR1 and CDR2: SGHDN and FVKESK. CDR3 sequence (DNA): TGTGCCAGCAGCCAAGCGGCGCGGACTGAAGCTTTCTTT. Translated: CASSQAARTEAFF.

V usage is TRBV2 and J usage is TRBJ2-5; 9 bases are a match to TRBD2. Unmatched junction bases numbered 13, after V lost 4 bases and J lost 7 bases. The length of the CDR3 is 16 residues. Germline values: CDR1 SNHLY, CDR2 FYNNEI. The CDR3 loop is CASSVRPGTSPATQYF. The CDR3 DNA reads as TGTGCCAGCAGTGTCCGTCCCGGGACTAGCCCCGCGACCCAGTACTTC.

The chain combines TRBV2 with TRBJ2-7; TRBD2 is a possible D gene (6 bases). CDR1 is SNHLY, CDR2 FYNNEI, per germline. With 3 bases removed from V and 2 bases from J, the gap between germline ends came to 17 bases. This CDR3 spans 16 amino acids. The CDR3, as DNA: TGTGCCAGCAGTGATAATTTGCGGGGAATCGCCTACGAGCAGTACTTC. Its translation: CASSDNLRGIAYEQYF. Combining the CDR3 with reference TRBV2 and TRBJ2-7 gives the whole variable domain EPEVTQTPSHQVTQMGQEVILRCVPISNHLYFYWYRQILGQKVEFLVSFYNNEISEKSEIFDDQFSVERPDGSNFTLKIRSTKLEDSAMYFCASSDNLRGIAYEQYFGPGTRLTVT.

The chain uses TRBV11-3 and TRBJ1-1; D not resolved. The CDR3 extends over 13 amino acids. Per germline, CDR1 SGHNT and CDR2 YENEEA. V lost 1 base and J 7 bases, leaving 10 bases between the germline ends. The CDR3 DNA follows: TGTGCCAGCAGCTTAGGAGGGAGCGGTGAAGCTTTCTTT. Translation: CASSLGGSGEAFF.

This clone was seen a single time. The chain combines TRBV6-5 with TRBJ2-5; 10 bases are shared with TRBD2. V lost 5 bases to trimming and J lost 5 bases; unmatched junction nucleotides: 8. The CDR3 consists of 15 residues. Germline V CDR1 and CDR2: MNHEY, SVGAGI. CDR3 nucleotides: TGTGCCAGCAGTCCCCAGCGGGGGGGCCTTGAGACCCAGTACTTC. It yields the protein CASSPQRGGLETQYF.

The genes are TRBV6-5 and TRBJ1-4; possible D gene TRBD1, 6 bases. This CDR3 is 14 amino acids long. Trimming cost V 2 bases and J 8 bases, with 12 bases left between them. In germline, CDR1 is MNHEY, CDR2 SVGAGI. The CDR3 bases are TGTGCCAGCAGTTACGGGGCAGGGGAAGAAAAACTGTTTTTT. Protein: CASSYGAGEEKLFF.

The table lists this clone with a few counts. The J gene is TRBJ2-7, the V gene TRBV5-1, with no clear D. Germline V lookup: CDR1 SGHRS, CDR2 YFSETQ. The germline V and J ends were trimmed by 0 bases and 6 bases, with 13 bases remaining between them. The CDR3 contains 14 residues. This CDR3 reads CASSLDSLKGEQYF. The DNA for the CDR3 is TGCGCCAGCAGCTTGGACAGCCTAAAAGGCGAGCAGTACTTC.

V is TRBV11-2 and J is TRBJ2-5; possible D gene TRBD1, 5 bases. The germline V and J ends were trimmed by 6 bases and 3 bases, with 11 bases remaining between them. The CDR3 has 13 amino acids. Germline V gives CDR1 SGHAT, CDR2 FQNNGV. CDR3 sequence: CASRQEGEETQYF. The CDR3, as DNA: TGTGCCAGCAGGCAGGAAGGGGAAGAGACCCAGTACTTC.

V gene TRBV6-4 combines with J gene TRBJ2-7; TRBD1 might be the D (6 bases). The ends were cut back, 0 bases at V and 3 bases at J, with 21 bases in the middle. Germline V gene sequence: CDR1 MRHNA, CDR2 SNTAGT. The CDR3 has 18 residues. The chain's CDR3 is CASSDSTQIWTAGYEQYF. CDR3 nucleotide sequence: TGTGCCAGCAGTGACTCGACTCAGATCTGGACAGCCGGCTACGAGCAGTACTTC.

The V gene is TRBV5-1, the J gene TRBJ1-2, with D maybe TRBD1 (6 bases). The CDR3 length is 13 residues. Trimming pared 4 bases from V and 5 bases from J, leaving 12 bases between. Germline V gives CDR1 SGHRS, CDR2 YFSETQ. Here the CDR3 reads CASSLRDNYGYTF. The CDR3 DNA is TGCGCCAGCAGCCTCCGGGACAATTATGGCTACACCTTC.

The chain employs TRBV6-1 and TRBJ2-1; no clear D gene. CDR3 size: 15 residues. With 3 bases removed from V and 0 bases from J, the gap between germline ends came to 9 bases. Germline V gene lookup returns CDR1 MNHNS and CDR2 SASEGT. The CDR3 sequence: CASSELRLSYNEQFF. The CDR3 DNA reads TGTGCCAGCAGTGAGCTCAGACTCTCCTACAATGAGCAGTTCTTC.

The chain links TRBV14 to TRBJ2-2; D is unclear. Deletions cut 2 bases from V and 3 bases from J, with 16 bases between. The CDR3 runs 17 residues. Germline CDR1 reads SGHDN; CDR2 reads FVKESK. CDR3 bases: TGTGCCAGCAGCCAACGGAAGAGGCTAGGAGACACCGGGGAGCTGTTTTTT. Amino acid sequence: CASSQRKRLGDTGELFF.

The rearrangement uses TRBV9 and TRBJ2-3; 10 nucleotides match TRBD2. The CDR3 has 18 residues. Germline V gene lookup returns CDR1 SGDLS and CDR2 YYNGEE. Trimming cost V 3 bases and J 0 bases; bases outside gene matches: 10. The CDR3 loop is CASSAGLAVITSTDTQYF. DNA of the CDR3: TGTGCCAGCAGCGCTGGACTAGCGGTAATTACTAGCACAGATACGCAGTATTTT.

J is TRBJ1-2 and V is TRBV5-4, with 7 bases matching TRBD1. The length of the CDR3 is 13 residues. CDR1 SGHNT and CDR2 YYREEE come from the germline V gene (reference sequence). V shed 2 bases, J shed 6 bases, and the junction held 4 bases outside the gene matches. The CDR3 region has the DNA TGTGCCAGCAGCTTTGACAGGGTTGATGGCTACACCTTC. Residues: CASSFDRVDGYTF.